The sequence of this T cell receptor (beta chain) was determined in a study of cytomegalovirus exposure and HLA in healthy donors. The wider study: From HLA-typed donors, an early data release held roughly 80 million unique TCRs. Points from the study as a whole: Reportedly, HLA-A and HLA-B alleles of most subjects were accurately predicted from TCR beta. Presence/absence analyses took donor sequencing depth as roughly uniform. In a later analysis, common viral pathogens appeared linked to several of the most significant clusters.

CDR1 SEHNR and CDR2 FQNEAQ come from the germline V gene (reference sequence). Germline trimming cut 5 bases from V and 1 base from J; bases unmatched to any gene: 8. The CDR3 has 16 residues. As concerns this clone: Antigen: not known.

PCR involved 60 Vbeta and 13 Jbeta primers. Measured with immunoSEQ multiplex PCR; TCRdb has only the in-frame clones, and not every one. The sample yields 200,000 to 250,000 clones, approximately 83% seen once. Source material: PBMCs. The receptor was isolated from a girl aged 10 to 17 in good health and CMV-seronegative. This rearrangement joins TRBV7-9 to TRBJ2-5; 9 bases fit TRBD2. CDR3 sequence: CASSPGASGAQETQYF. The DNA of the CDR3 is TGTGCCAGCAGCCCTGGAGCTAGCGGGGCCCAAGAGACCCAGTACTTC.